These T cell receptor beta chains were read from a single sample in a study of T cell repertoires in cytomegalovirus infection. MiXCR, run by TCRdb on the reads, gives a single entry per CDR3 protein. The repertoire consists of 700,000 to 900,000 distinct CDR3 sequences, with about 28% occurring once and the leading ten covering less than 15%. The antigens of these receptors remain unknown. The sample here was cultured CD8+ T cells from PBMCs, taken from culture after CMV antigen stimulation. These receptors were taken from a human donor in good health (CMV status not recorded). Some clones in this sample may be carry-over from other donors' samples. CDR3s include the opening cysteine and the closing phenylalanine or tryptophan. Each record gives: CDR3 DNA, CDR3 protein, V gene, clone size, D gene, J gene. A D gene is named only where the DNA matches it firmly. Clone size is stated in some rows and not others, as once, few, many or a class when expanded.

CDR3 DNA: TGTGCCAGCAGCCAAGGAACTAACGTCGGACACCAAGAGACCCAGTACTTC
CDR3 protein: CASSQGTNVGHQETQYF
V gene: TRBV14
clone size: NA
D gene: NA
J gene: TRBJ2-5

CDR3 DNA: TGTGCCAGCAGCCAATCGCGGGAGAGGGAGACCCAGTACTTC
CDR3 protein: CASSQSRERETQYF
V gene: TRBV3-1
clone size: NA
D gene: TRBD2
J gene: TRBJ2-5

CDR3 DNA: TGTGCCAGCAGCGTTACCCAGGGACAGGGGGCCAATGAGCAGTTCTTC
CDR3 protein: CASSVTQGQGANEQFF
V gene: TRBV7-6
clone size: many
D gene: TRBD1
J gene: TRBJ2-1

CDR3 DNA: TGTGCCAGCACCCTCCAGAGCTCCTACAATGAGCAGTTCTTC
CDR3 protein: CASTLQSSYNEQFF
V gene: TRBV7-8
clone size: many
D gene: NA
J gene: TRBJ2-1

CDR3 DNA: TGTGCCTCCCGCCAAAGAGGGGGATTCGATGAAGCTTTCTTT
CDR3 protein: CASRQRGGFDEAFF
V gene: TRBV2
clone size: NA
D gene: NA
J gene: TRBJ1-1

CDR3 DNA: TGTGCCAGCAGCTCGGACAGGGGGCAAGAGACCCAGTACTTC
CDR3 protein: CASSSDRGQETQYF
V gene: TRBV7-8
clone size: NA
D gene: TRBD1
J gene: TRBJ2-5

CDR3 DNA: TGTGCCAGCAGTTACTCGACTTTGGGACAGGGGAGAGGCTACACCTTC
CDR3 protein: CASSYSTLGQGRGYTF
V gene: TRBV6-5
clone size: few
D gene: TRBD1
J gene: TRBJ1-2

CDR3 DNA: TGCAGCGTTCCCGGGCCAGAAGAAGGCTACACCTTC
CDR3 protein: CSVPGPEEGYTF
V gene: TRBV29-1
clone size: once
D gene: NA
J gene: TRBJ1-2

CDR3 DNA: TGTGCCAGCAGCTTCCTGGGACTAGCGGGGGGGGTAAGCTCCTACAATGAGCAGTTCTTC
CDR3 protein: CASSFLGLAGGVSSYNEQFF
V gene: TRBV7-9
clone size: few
D gene: TRBD2
J gene: TRBJ2-1

CDR3 DNA: TGTGCCAGCAGTTCGACTAGCGGGGACACAGATACGCAGTATTTT
CDR3 protein: CASSSTSGDTDTQYF
V gene: TRBV6-1
clone size: many
D gene: TRBD2
J gene: TRBJ2-3

CDR3 DNA: TGTGCCAGCAGAATTCCGGGACAGGGCAATGAGCAGTTCTTC
CDR3 protein: CASRIPGQGNEQFF
V gene: TRBV2
clone size: NA
D gene: TRBD1
J gene: TRBJ2-1

CDR3 DNA: TGTGCCAGCAGCTTAACCCATACGACGGTTAACACCGGGGAGCTGTTTTTT
CDR3 protein: CASSLTHTTVNTGELFF
V gene: TRBV7-3
clone size: many
D gene: NA
J gene: TRBJ2-2

CDR3 DNA: TGTGCCAGCAGTTACGAGGGTGGGGAGACCCAGTACTTC
CDR3 protein: CASSYEGGETQYF
V gene: TRBV6-1
clone size: few
D gene: NA
J gene: TRBJ2-5

CDR3 DNA: TGTGCCAGCAGCTTGGGGACAGCTCATCAGTTCTTC
CDR3 protein: CASSLGTAHQFF
V gene: TRBV5-4
clone size: many
D gene: NA
J gene: TRBJ2-1

CDR3 DNA: TGTGCCAGCAGCCTAATCCCACAGGGAGGGGGGAAGACCCAGTACTTC
CDR3 protein: CASSLIPQGGGKTQYF
V gene: TRBV5-6
clone size: NA
D gene: NA
J gene: TRBJ2-5

CDR3 DNA: TGTGCCAGCAGCTCCGGGGGGGTGAATTCACCCCTCCACTTT
CDR3 protein: CASSSGGVNSPLHF
V gene: TRBV7-9
clone size: NA
D gene: NA
J gene: TRBJ1-6

CDR3 DNA: TGTGCCAGCAGCTTGGCCGGGACAGGGGGCTACAATGAGCAGTTCTTC
CDR3 protein: CASSLAGTGGYNEQFF
V gene: TRBV7-6
clone size: few
D gene: TRBD1
J gene: TRBJ2-1